The sequence of this T cell receptor (beta chain) was determined in a study of beta chain features in type 1 diabetes. The study reverse transcribed the entire isolated RNA, so it sequenced expressed TCRB transcripts. Each sample of naive, central memory or regulatory T cells had, on average, around 4 million reads. Sequenced by immunoSEQ multiplex PCR; TCRdb stores in-frame clones only, minus some. In the table there are under 130,000 clones, 28% of which are singletons. Stem cell-like memory, regulatory, central memory and naive CD4+ cells were sorted via CD45RO/CCR7/CD25/CD127/CD95/CD27. Study-wide results and limits: When Type 1 diabetes patients were examined, their TCRB CDR3s proved moderately but significantly shorter in all four CD4+ subsets. Over-representation of high TCR-expressing cells was a possible consequence of cDNA sequencing.

In the case of this clone: Its antigen is still unknown.

The sequence was collected from a woman younger than 35 with type 1 diabetes. The sample taken for sequencing was central memory CD4+ T cells from blood.

The CDR3, as DNA: TGTGCCAGCAGTCCCATGGGGCTAGCGAACACCGGGGAGCTGTTTTTT. This translates into CASSPMGLANTGELFF. The chain employs TRBV28 and TRBJ2-2; possible D gene TRBD1, 5 bases. CDR1 MDHEN and CDR2 SYDVKM come from the germline V gene. This CDR3 is 16 amino acids long. Trimming shortened V by 5 bases and J by 0 bases, and 13 bases separated the two germline ends.